A single sample gave rise to the 2 T cell receptor beta chains below, sequenced in a study of CD8+ T cells in alopecia areata. Treatment specified: oral pan-JAK inhibitor, 5-10 mg twice daily. Extraction of RNA preceded its reverse transcription into cDNA, which served as the sequencing template. This table comes from immunoSEQ multiplex PCR, and its TCRdb copy is limited to in-frame clones, with some not included. The data hold about 42,000 clones, with about 71% observed a single time. Specimen: CD8+ T cells sorted from blood, collected at week 4, from a patient treated with tofacitinib. The receptor set was obtained from a human donor with alopecia areata.

The chain links TRBV29-1 to TRBJ1-2; possibly TRBD1 for D (6 bases). Germline CDR1 and CDR2: SQVTM and ANQGSEA. The V end was cut by 5 bases, the J end by 6 bases, with 10 bases between. CDR3 length: 11 amino acids. CDR3 sequence (DNA): TGCAGCGTTTTCAAGGGGGATGGCTACACCTTC. This encodes CSVFKGDGYTF.

This clone was seen only once. The J gene is TRBJ2-7, the V gene TRBV7-9; D may be TRBD2 (5 bases). The CDR3 is 14 residues long. The ends were cut back, 4 bases at V and 0 bases at J, with 10 bases in the middle. Germline CDR1 is SEHNR and CDR2 is FQNEAQ (reference sequence). CDR3 in amino acids: CASSSGSSSYEQYF. DNA of the CDR3: TGTGCCAGCAGCTCGGGGAGTAGCTCCTACGAGCAGTACTTC. Using reference TRBV7-9 and TRBJ2-7 for the parts outside the CDR3, the full variable domain is DTGVSQNPRHKITKRGQNVTFRCDPISEHNRLYWYRQTLGQGPEFLTYFQNEAQLEKSRLLSDRFSAERPKGSFSTLEIQRTEQGDSAMYLCASSSGSSSYEQYFGPGTRLTVT.